This T cell receptor beta chain was identified during a study of a mutant IDH1 vaccine in newly diagnosed glioma (TCRdb year 2021). With regard to the full study: Eight vaccinations were administered to patients in weeks 1, 3, 5, 7, 11, 15, 19 and 23, corresponding to visits V03 through V10. The roughly 32 treated patients were around 62% male and roughly 38% female, with a mean age of around 40 years. Before enrollment, most patients had been given radiochemotherapy with temozolomide as standard therapy, while the rest had received either radiotherapy alone or temozolomide alone. Vaccination was initiated 4-6 weeks after radiotherapy alone, or concurrently with temozolomide cycles in the chemotherapy-containing groups. Six visits were used for peripheral blood collection: V03 (baseline), V05, V07, V10, V12 and V13. For exploratory analyses, longitudinal TCRB deep sequencing was carried out in 25 to 30 treated patients wherever samples were available.

Reading the label with the study, this specimen's time point is: week 5, during vaccination. Each vaccine dose was 300 ug of a 20-mer mutant IDH1 peptide in Montanide, given subcutaneously with topical imiquimod. Newly diagnosed WHO grade 3 or 4 IDH1-mutant astrocytomas showing loss of nuclear ATRX were present in the donors. The samples were drawn from NOA16, a multicentre, single-arm, open-label phase I trial in Germany that tested a mutant IDH1 peptide vaccine in humans for the first time. Genomic DNA for TCRB sequencing was extracted from EDTA blood using the DNeasy Blood and Tissue Kit. The library was built by means of the immunoSEQ multiplex PCR assay. The hsTCRB Kit was used according to the manufacturer's protocol to amplify rearranged TCR beta chain sequences. Sequencing of TCRB libraries was carried out on an Illumina MiSeq. The paper's processing steps were these. The kit vendor's proprietary platform handled demultiplexing, trimming and gene mapping. What TCRdb holds here is the immuneACCESS table cut down to in-frame rearrangements. Part of the clones is not present; checked against another copy, under half of the missing clones reflect an unresolved V gene, and the others are unexplained. For V, J and clone size, that table is used; D and trimming come from the DNA. A total of around 30,000 clones appear in this sample, roughly 54% of them only once. Of the sample, about 10% is held by the ten largest clones.

Note on this clone: No cognate antigen has been identified for it. No qualities accompany the bases; no much larger clone lies one base away.

V gives up 1 base and J gives up 7 bases, and the segment between their germline ends measures 13 bases. The CDR3 spans 14 residues, from the cysteine through the phenylalanine. CDR3 DNA only is kept here, 42 bases in frame from base 1. From a lookup of the germline V gene, CDR1 and CDR2 are SGHVS and FNYEAQ. Results and caveats for the whole study, not just this receptor: It was noted by the authors that analyses of patient blood samples could not be reproduced owing to sample limitations. Availability determined which PBMC samples were chosen for TCRB deep sequencing. Pseudoprogression seemed to be unrelated to changes in the top peripheral T cell clonotypes found by TCRB sequencing. Immune responses induced by the vaccine were seen in 90% to 95% of patients across multiple MHC alleles.

The receptor's source is a woman under 30 with glioma. The chain is encoded by TRBV7-6 joined to TRBJ1-2; no D segment can be confidently identified. The source material was PBMCs, sampled from a glioma patient whose treatment included an IDH1 peptide vaccine. The bases are TGTGCCAGCAGCTTAGATGATGGTCTGTTTGGCTACACCTTC. The encoded protein is CASSLDDGLFGYTF.